The 22 T cell receptor beta chains listed next were all sequenced from one sample in a study of shared clonotypes between healthy human individuals. Profiling relied on immunoSEQ multiplex PCR, and the TCRdb table lists in-frame clones only, not all of them. The sample contains roughly 2,500,000 clones, 90% to 95% of which appear only once. Sequencing input: naive CD4+ T cells from PBMCs. Subset given: CD45RA+ positively selected. Every receptor here comes from a man aged 18 to 30 in good health. Some clones in this sample may be carry-over from other donors' samples.

The chain joins TRBV12-5 to TRBJ2-1; the D is unclear. The V and J ends lost 4 bases and 6 bases respectively, with 10 bases between them. The CDR3 sequence is 13 residues long. In germline, CDR1 is LGHNT, CDR2 FRNRAP. The CDR3 DNA is TGTGCTAGTGGTTCGGACCGGATCAATGAGCAGTTCTTC. As protein: CASGSDRINEQFF. The full variable domain, with the rest looked up from reference TRBV12-5 and TRBJ2-1, is DARVTQTPRHKVTEMGQEVTMRCQPILGHNTVFWYRQTMMQGLELLAYFRNRAPLDDSGMPKDRFSAEMPDATLATLKIQPSEPRDSAVYFCASGSDRINEQFFGPGTRLTVL.

This clone came up a few times. V usage is TRBV4-1 and J usage is TRBJ1-5; perhaps TRBD1 as D (6 bases). This CDR3 is 15 amino acids long. V lost 3 bases, J lost 7 bases, and 16 bases lay in between. Germline V gene sequence: CDR1 MGHRA, CDR2 YSYEKL. The CDR3 coding sequence is TGCGCCAGCAGCCAGTTGGTCAGGGGCAGGCAGCCCCAGCATTTT. Translated, it gives CASSQLVRGRQPQHF.

The gene calls are TRBV7-8 and TRBJ2-1; 7 bases are shared with TRBD1. V shed 4 bases and J 1 base; nucleotides not matched to a gene: 4. Germline CDR1 reads SGHVS; CDR2 reads FQNEAQ. The CDR3 covers 15 residues. CDR3 nucleotide sequence: TGTGCCAGCAGCTCGTACAGGGGATCCTACAATGAGCAGTTCTTC. This sequence encodes CASSSYRGSYNEQFF.

The rearrangement uses TRBV5-6 and TRBJ1-3; D is unresolved. The CDR3 has 11 amino acids. V lost 2 bases, J lost 5 bases, and 2 bases lay in between. From germline, CDR1 is SGHDT and CDR2 YYEEEE. This CDR3 is CASSFRNTIYF. The DNA for the CDR3 is TGTGCCAGCAGCTTCCGAAACACCATATATTTT.

As concerns this clone: Other DNA sequences within the sample encode an identical CDR3. The chain combines TRBV5-1 with TRBJ2-2, with a weak D call TRBD2 (5 bases). Trimming pared 0 bases from V and 2 bases from J, leaving 8 bases between. The CDR3 length is 15 residues. Germline V CDR1 and CDR2: SGHRS, YFSETQ. This chain's CDR3 is CASSLASPNTGELFF. The CDR3 DNA reads TGCGCCAGCAGCTTGGCTAGCCCTAACACCGGGGAGCTGTTTTTT. Using reference TRBV5-1 and TRBJ2-2 for the parts outside the CDR3, the full variable domain is KAGVTQTPRYLIKTRGQQVTLSCSPISGHRSVSWYQQTPGQGLQFLFEYFSETQRNKGNFPGRFSGRQFSNSRSEMNVSTLELGDSALYLCASSLASPNTGELFFGEGSRLTVL.

The genes are TRBV2 and TRBJ2-3; D unclear. Trimming cost V 3 bases and J 0 bases, with 13 bases left between them. Germline-derived CDR1 and CDR2 are SNHLY and FYNNEI. There are 16 residues in the CDR3. As DNA, the CDR3 is TGTGCCAGCAGTGACCCCGGCTTCCCTAGCACAGATACGCAGTATTTT. Its protein is CASSDPGFPSTDTQYF.

The gene calls are TRBV28 and TRBJ2-1, with 10 nucleotides matching TRBD2. V lost 3 bases to trimming and J lost 7 bases; unmatched junction nucleotides: 12. The CDR3 sequence is 17 residues long. Germline V CDR1 and CDR2: MDHEN, SYDVKM. CDR3 sequence (DNA): TGTGCCAGCAGTTTGGGTCTCTCTAGCGGGAGAGGTAATGAGCAGTTCTTC. Amino acids: CASSLGLSSGRGNEQFF.

The rearrangement joins TRBV5-4 to TRBJ2-7; D gene unclear. This CDR3 has 12 residues. V shed 2 bases and J shed 2 bases, with 5 bases lying between them. Germline lookup yields CDR1 SGHNT and CDR2 YYREEE (reference sequence). Here the CDR3 DNA reads TGTGCCAGCAGCTTAGGGACCTACGAGCAGTACTTC. It codes for CASSLGTYEQYF. The variable domain in full, completed from reference TRBV5-4 and TRBJ2-7, reads ETGVTQSPTHLIKTRGQQVTLRCSSQSGHNTVSWYQQALGQGPQFIFQYYREEENGRGNFPPRFSGLQFPNYSSELNVNALELDDSALYLCASSLGTYEQYFGPGTRLTVT.

This clone was picked up one time. This chain connects TRBV7-3 to TRBJ2-1; TRBD1 agrees at 9 bases. The CDR3 is 19 residues long. Germline lookup yields CDR1 SGHTA and CDR2 FQGTGA. J gave up 2 bases and V 5 bases, and 16 bases lay outside the gene matches. DNA of the CDR3: TGTGCCAGCAGCCAGCCGGGACAGGGAACCTTCGGCACCTACAATGAGCAGTTCTTC. It codes for CASSQPGQGTFGTYNEQFF.

This chain connects TRBV12-5 to TRBJ2-5, with 8 nucleotides matching TRBD2. There are 13 residues in the CDR3. Germline V gene lookup returns CDR1 LGHNT and CDR2 FRNRAP. J was trimmed by 5 bases and V by 5 bases; bases with no gene match: 4. Here the CDR3 reads CASGIAGRETQYF. The CDR3 DNA follows: TGTGCTAGTGGTATAGCGGGGCGGGAGACCCAGTACTTC.

V gene TRBV28 combines with J gene TRBJ1-5, with 10 bases matching TRBD1. Germline loops: CDR1 MDHEN, CDR2 SYDVKM. The ends lost 3 bases at V and 2 bases at J; junction bases unmatched: 7. This CDR3 has 17 amino acids. CDR3 region: CASSLWDRGGGNQPQHF. CDR3 nucleotide sequence: TGTGCCAGCAGTTTGTGGGACAGGGGAGGTGGCAATCAGCCCCAGCATTTT. Using reference TRBV28 and TRBJ1-5 for the parts outside the CDR3, the full variable domain is DVKVTQSSRYLVKRTGEKVFLECVQDMDHENMFWYRQDPGLGLRLIYFSYDVKMKEKGDIPEGYSVSREKKERFSLILESASTNQTSMYLCASSLWDRGGGNQPQHFGDGTRLSIL.

The genes are TRBV9 and TRBJ2-2; TRBD2 agrees at 11 bases. Germline trimming cut 0 bases from V and 7 bases from J; bases unmatched to any gene: 14. This CDR3 has 19 amino acids. Looked up from germline, CDR1 is SGDLS and CDR2 is YYNGEE. The CDR3 bases are TGTGCCAGCAGCGTAGCTACTTCGAGGACACTAGCGGGAGACGGGGAGCTGTTTTTT. Translated: CASSVATSRTLAGDGELFF.

V is TRBV7-2 and J is TRBJ2-3, with 9 bases identical to TRBD2. V gave up 0 bases and J gave up 4 bases; unmatched junction bases: 11. Germline V CDR1 and CDR2: SGHTA, FQGNSA. The CDR3 has 18 residues. CDR3 loop: CASSLAFVAGGVADTQYF. For the CDR3, the DNA is TGTGCCAGCAGCTTAGCTTTCGTGGCGGGAGGGGTAGCAGATACGCAGTATTTT.

The rearrangement links TRBV6-1 to TRBJ2-1, with 10 bases that match TRBD1. The junction had 9 bases not matched to a gene; V was cut back by 6 bases and J by 7 bases. Germline V CDR1 and CDR2: MNHNS, SASEGT. The CDR3 sequence is 15 residues long. The CDR3 reads CASRIRDRGTNEQFF. CDR3 coding DNA: TGTGCCAGCAGGATCCGGGACAGGGGCACGAATGAGCAGTTCTTC.

J is TRBJ2-2 and V is TRBV19, with TRBD1 matching over 10 bases. This CDR3 region has 14 residues. The V and J ends lost 5 bases and 6 bases, in that order; junction bases with no gene match: 3. The V gene's germline CDR1 is LNHDA and CDR2 SQIVND (reference sequence). CDR3 protein: CASSPDRGPGELFF. The CDR3 DNA reads TGTGCCAGTAGTCCCGACAGGGGGCCCGGGGAGCTGTTTTTT.

The rearrangement links TRBV14 to TRBJ2-7; tentatively, D is TRBD2 (6 bases). The V gene's germline CDR1 is SGHDN and CDR2 FVKESK. V gave up 3 bases and J gave up 3 bases, with 18 bases separating them. The CDR3 contains 16 residues. CDR3 sequence: CASSQGRGRGNYEQYF. The DNA of the CDR3 is TGTGCCAGCAGCCAGGGAAGGGGACGGGGGAACTACGAGCAGTACTTC.

The genes are TRBV7-2 and TRBJ1-3; weak D call: TRBD1 (6 bases). From germline, CDR1 is SGHTA and CDR2 FQGNSA. Trimming removed 3 bases at V and 0 bases at J, with 12 bases between. The CDR3 is 16 amino acids. The DNA for the CDR3 is TGTGCCAGCAGCTTTAACAGGGCCCGCTCTGGAAACACCATATATTTT. Its protein is CASSFNRARSGNTIYF.

In its sample, this clone was seen once. The rearrangement uses TRBV6-1 and TRBJ2-5; D might be TRBD1 (7 bases). The V gene lost 6 bases and the J gene lost 3 bases, with 14 bases spanning the gap. Germline V gene lookup returns CDR1 MNHNS and CDR2 SASEGT. This CDR3 is 14 amino acids long. The CDR3 DNA reads as TGTGCCAGCAGCGGGAGACAGGGCAAAGAGACCCAGTACTTC. Its protein is CASSGRQGKETQYF.

The J gene is TRBJ1-5, the V gene TRBV6-5, with 11 nucleotides matching TRBD1. V trimming: 6 bases; J trimming: 7 bases; junction bases outside the gene matches: 8. Germline V gene lookup returns CDR1 MNHEY and CDR2 SVGAGI. CDR3 size: 15 residues. CDR3 DNA: TGTGCCAGCAGCTCCCTGGGACAGGGGGACCAGCCCCAGCATTTT. Translated, it gives CASSSLGQGDQPQHF.

The chain links TRBV7-2 to TRBJ1-5; no firm D call. This CDR3 comprises 17 residues. With 1 base removed from V and 4 bases from J, the gap between germline ends came to 17 bases. Germline CDR1 is SGHTA and CDR2 is FQGNSA. CDR3 bases: TGTGCCAGCAGCTTAGGCTCTGGCGGACTCGGGAATCAGCCCCAGCATTTT. Amino acids: CASSLGSGGLGNQPQHF.

V is TRBV9 and J is TRBJ2-3; D is perhaps TRBD2 (6 bases). CDR1 is SGDLS and CDR2 is YYNGEE in the germline V gene. V was cut by 4 bases and J by 3 bases, with 21 bases left in between. The CDR3 runs 17 residues. CDR3 protein: CASSSISSAIGTDTQYF. Written as DNA, the CDR3 is TGTGCCAGCAGCTCTATTTCTAGCGCTATAGGGACAGATACGCAGTATTTT.

This clone was detected only once. The gene calls are TRBV18 and TRBJ2-7; 10 positions agree with TRBD2. The CDR3 covers 15 residues. V was clipped by 5 bases and J by 1 base; unmatched bases: 5. CDR1 is KGHSH and CDR2 is LQKENI in the germline V gene. CDR3 DNA: TGTGCCAGCTCAACCGGGACTAGCGTTTCCTACGAGCAGTACTTC. It yields the protein CASSTGTSVSYEQYF. The full variable domain, its missing parts supplied by reference TRBV18 and TRBJ2-7, is NAGVMQNPRHLVRRRGQEARLRCSPMKGHSHVYWYRQLPEEGLKFMVYLQKENIIDESGMPKERFSAEFPKEGPSILRIQQVVRGDSAAYFCASSTGTSVSYEQYFGPGTRLTVT.